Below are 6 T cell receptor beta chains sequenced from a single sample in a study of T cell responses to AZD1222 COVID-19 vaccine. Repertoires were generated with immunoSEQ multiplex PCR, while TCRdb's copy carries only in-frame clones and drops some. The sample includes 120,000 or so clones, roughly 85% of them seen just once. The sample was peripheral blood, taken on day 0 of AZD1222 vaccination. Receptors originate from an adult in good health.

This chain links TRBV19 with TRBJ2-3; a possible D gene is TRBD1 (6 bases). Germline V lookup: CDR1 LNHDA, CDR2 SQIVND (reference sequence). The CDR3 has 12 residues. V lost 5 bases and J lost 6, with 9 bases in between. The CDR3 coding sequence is TGTGCCAGTAGTTACCAGGGGGATACGCAGTATTTT. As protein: CASSYQGDTQYF.

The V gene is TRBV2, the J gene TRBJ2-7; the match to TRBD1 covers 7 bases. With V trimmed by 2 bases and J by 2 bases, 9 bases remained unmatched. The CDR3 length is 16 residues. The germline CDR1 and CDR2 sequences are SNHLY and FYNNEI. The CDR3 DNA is TGTGCCAGCAGTGAAAGGGGGCTCCCGAGCCCCTACGAGCAGTACTTC. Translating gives CASSERGLPSPYEQYF.

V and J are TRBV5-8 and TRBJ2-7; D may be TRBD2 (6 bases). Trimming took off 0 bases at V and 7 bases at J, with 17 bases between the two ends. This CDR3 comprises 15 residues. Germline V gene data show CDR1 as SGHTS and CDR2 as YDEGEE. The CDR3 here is CASSLEWNGAGEQYF. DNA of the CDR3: TGTGCCAGCAGCTTGGAGTGGAACGGGGCGGGGGAGCAGTACTTC. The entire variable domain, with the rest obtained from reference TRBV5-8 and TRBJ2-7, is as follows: EAGVTQSPTHLIKTRGQQATLRCSPISGHTSVYWYQQALGLGLQFLLWYDEGEERNRGNFPPRFSGRQFPNYSSELNVNALELEDSALYLCASSLEWNGAGEQYFGPGTRLTVT.

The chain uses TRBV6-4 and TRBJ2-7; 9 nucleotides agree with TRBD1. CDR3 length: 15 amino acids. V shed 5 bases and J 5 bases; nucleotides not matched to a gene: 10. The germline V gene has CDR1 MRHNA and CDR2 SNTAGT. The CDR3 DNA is TGTGCCAGCAGTCTAGAACAGGGGGCGAACCACGAGCAGTACTTC. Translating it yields CASSLEQGANHEQYF.

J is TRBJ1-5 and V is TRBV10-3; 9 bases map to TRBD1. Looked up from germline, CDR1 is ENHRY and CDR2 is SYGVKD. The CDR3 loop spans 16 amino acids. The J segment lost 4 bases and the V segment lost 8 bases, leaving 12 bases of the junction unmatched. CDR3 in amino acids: CAILGGGGQGNQPQHF. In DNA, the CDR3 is TGTGCCATCCTGGGGGGCGGGGGACAGGGAAATCAGCCCCAGCATTTT.

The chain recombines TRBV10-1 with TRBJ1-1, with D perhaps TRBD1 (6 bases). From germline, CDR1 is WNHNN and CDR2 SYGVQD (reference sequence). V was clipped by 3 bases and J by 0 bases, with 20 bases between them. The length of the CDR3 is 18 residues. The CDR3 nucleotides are TGCGCCAGCAGTGACGTGGGGGGGCTGAGTGGTATGAACACTGAAGCTTTCTTT. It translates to CASSDVGGLSGMNTEAFF.